Described below is a single TCR beta chain sequence and its context. V gave up 4 bases and J gave up 3 bases; unmatched junction bases: 1. This CDR3 has 13 amino acids. From germline, CDR1 is LGHDT and CDR2 YNNKEL (reference sequence). The sample belongs to a study of blood T cell repertoires in COVID-19. Study details: PBMCs, B-cell-depleted T cells, or T cells provided the cDNA or gDNA that made up the material.

Authors' methods: Estimated nucleated cell counts came from reference gene primer amplification. Repertoires were generated with immunoSEQ multiplex PCR, while TCRdb's copy carries only in-frame clones and drops some. V and J calls and clone size are copied from that table; D and trimming were computed from the DNA. This table holds over 95,000 clones, approximately 84% found once. The sequenced material came from peripheral blood. The source is a woman in her sixties or seventies with acute or convalescent COVID-19. The chain carries TRBV3-1 (or the pseudogene TRBV3-2) and TRBJ2-7; 9 bases are a match to TRBD2. The CDR3 sequence: CASSPTSGYEQYF. In DNA, the CDR3 is TGTGCCAGCAGCCCGACTAGCGGCTACGAGCAGTACTTC.